The present entry profiles one T cell receptor beta chain with its context. Its antigen is not known. This sample stems from a study of cytomegalovirus exposure and HLA in healthy donors. From germline, CDR1 is SGDLS and CDR2 YYNGEE. The CDR3 is 15 amino acids. V gave up 7 bases and J gave up 2 bases; unmatched junction bases: 10. Findings and caveats of the study: TCR clusters originating in the first cohort tended to co-occur in the approximately 120 validation repertoires, according to a later analysis. Reports indicated that the classifier achieved high specificity and sensitivity in diagnosing cytomegalovirus status. Researchers reported that a few CMV-associated chains were confirmed in vitro as CMV antigen-specific.

The study drew the donors from its roughly 130-subject validation cohort, separate from the approximately 670-subject first cohort. Produced via immunoSEQ multiplex PCR; TCRdb's table is partial and in-frame only. The repertoire holds 120,000 or so clones, with roughly nine tenths as singletons. The receptor's source is a man between 18 and 35 years old in good health and CMV-seropositive. The chain employs TRBV9 and TRBJ1-2; 8 nucleotides match TRBD1. Sequencing was done on a sample of PBMCs. The CDR3 sequence: CASAALGQENYGYTF. The CDR3 nucleotides are TGTGCCAGCGCAGCATTGGGACAGGAGAACTATGGCTACACCTTC.